Listed here are 27 T cell receptor beta chains from one sample, sequenced in a study of shared clonotypes between healthy human individuals. Profiling relied on immunoSEQ multiplex PCR, and the TCRdb table lists in-frame clones only, not all of them. The sample has about 1 million clones, approximately 72% seen once. The specimen was memory CD4+ T cells sorted from blood. As to subset: CD45RA-negative fraction. These TCRs come from a man aged 18 to 30 in good health.

This clone is a singleton in its sample. The chain links TRBV4-3 to TRBJ1-1; TRBD1 is a possible D gene (6 bases). The length of the CDR3 is 14 residues. The germline CDR1 and CDR2 sequences are LGHNA and YSLEER. The V end was cut by 0 bases, the J end by 4 bases, with 9 bases between. The CDR3 DNA sequence: TGCGCCAGCAGCCAAGAGCCCAGGGGCACTGAAGCTTTCTTT. Amino acids: CASSQEPRGTEAFF.

The genes are TRBV28 and TRBJ1-1, with TRBD1 matching over 7 bases. Germline-derived CDR1 and CDR2 are MDHEN and SYDVKM. This CDR3 contains 14 residues. The V segment lost 6 bases and the J segment 0 bases; nucleotides outside the gene matches: 4. The chain's CDR3 is CASRRDSLNTEAFF. For the CDR3, the DNA is TGTGCCAGCAGGCGGGACAGCCTGAACACTGAAGCTTTCTTT.

As for this clone: Other nucleotide sequences in the sample specify the same CDR3. The chain combines TRBV11-2 with TRBJ2-1; 9 bases line up with TRBD2. The J segment lost 1 base and the V segment lost 1 base, leaving 2 bases of the junction unmatched. This CDR3 is 16 amino acids long. Germline-derived CDR1 and CDR2 are SGHAT and FQNNGV. The CDR3 DNA follows: TGTGCCAGCAGCTTAGGTAGCGGGAGTTCCTACAATGAGCAGTTCTTC. This translates into CASSLGSGSSYNEQFF.

The J gene is TRBJ2-7, the V gene TRBV5-6; D unclear. CDR3 size: 13 residues. V was cut by 1 base and J by 2 bases, with 7 bases left in between. CDR1 SGHDT and CDR2 YYEEEE come from the germline V gene. The CDR3 bases are TGTGCCAGCAGCTTGCCAGCTACCTACGAGCAGTACTTC. Its translation is CASSLPATYEQYF.

This clone showed up just a few times. This chain connects TRBV7-9 to TRBJ1-2, with 10 nucleotides matching TRBD1. This CDR3 has 14 amino acids. The germline CDR1 and CDR2 sequences are SEHNR and FQNEAQ (reference sequence). Trimming at V came to 5 bases and at J to 2 bases, leaving 2 bases not matched to a gene. CDR3: CASSQGQGNYGYTF. The DNA of the CDR3 is TGTGCCAGCAGCCAGGGACAGGGGAACTATGGCTACACCTTC.

The genes are TRBV5-1 and TRBJ2-7; 8 nucleotides agree with TRBD1. V was clipped by 3 bases and J by 2 bases; unmatched bases: 4. The CDR3 has 14 residues. CDR1 SGHRS and CDR2 YFSETQ come from the germline V gene. In DNA form, the CDR3 reads TGCGCCAGCAGCTGGAGGACAGGGCCCTACGAGCAGTACTTC. Translation gives CASSWRTGPYEQYF.

The rearrangement links TRBV6-1 to TRBJ1-5; 8 bases agree with TRBD1. Germline V gene data show CDR1 as MNHNS and CDR2 as SASEGT. V was pared by 3 bases and J by 7 bases, with 5 bases of the junction left unmatched. The CDR3 has 14 residues. CDR3: CASSDDRGWQPQHF. The CDR3 nucleotides read TGTGCCAGCAGTGACGACAGGGGTTGGCAGCCCCAGCATTTT.

A word on this clone: Other DNA variants within this sample encode the same CDR3. The rearrangement uses TRBV5-1 and TRBJ1-2, with a weak D call TRBD1 (5 bases). V lost 0 bases and J lost 4, with 10 bases in between. The CDR3 loop spans 14 amino acids. Looked up from germline, CDR1 is SGHRS and CDR2 is YFSETQ. Here the CDR3 reads CASSLAPGSYGYTF. CDR3 sequence (DNA): TGCGCCAGCAGCTTGGCCCCAGGGAGCTATGGCTACACCTTC.

This clone has ten or more counts. The chain joins TRBV28 to TRBJ2-1; D might be TRBD1 or TRBD2, each matching 5 bases. Trimming shortened V by 5 bases and J by 6 bases, and 17 bases separated the two germline ends. The CDR3 runs to 15 residues. CDR1 MDHEN and CDR2 SYDVKM come from the germline V gene. In nucleotides, the CDR3 is TGTGCCAGCAGTGCAAACCGGGGCCTAAGCAATGAGCAGTTCTTC. Amino acids: CASSANRGLSNEQFF. The full variable domain, rest sourced from reference TRBV28 and TRBJ2-1, is DVKVTQSSRYLVKRTGEKVFLECVQDMDHENMFWYRQDPGLGLRLIYFSYDVKMKEKGDIPEGYSVSREKKERFSLILESASTNQTSMYLCASSANRGLSNEQFFGPGTRLTVL.

J is TRBJ2-7 and V is TRBV30; 9 bases are a match to TRBD2. V shed 4 bases and J 5 bases; nucleotides not matched to a gene: 6. This CDR3 comprises 13 residues. Germline CDR1 reads GTSNPN; CDR2 reads SVGIG (reference sequence). CDR3 in DNA: TGTGCCTGGAAGCTTCTAGCGGGGAACGAGCAGTACTTC. The encoded protein is CAWKLLAGNEQYF.

J is TRBJ2-7 and V is TRBV7-6, with 7 nucleotides matching TRBD2. The CDR3 spans 14 residues. Germline V lookup: CDR1 SGHVS, CDR2 FNYEAQ. Unmatched junction bases numbered 8, after V lost 7 bases and J lost 2 bases. For the CDR3, the DNA is TGTGCCAGCAAAAGCGGGATATTAGCCTACGAGCAGTACTTC. Translating gives CASKSGILAYEQYF.

Points on this clone: Other DNA sequences from this sample encode an identical CDR3 as well. This chain uses TRBV5-1 with TRBJ1-1, with D uncertain. The V and J ends lost 0 bases and 2 bases respectively, with 8 bases between them. Germline-derived CDR1 and CDR2 are SGHRS and YFSETQ. The CDR3 covers 14 residues. This CDR3 reads CASSLGPGNTEAFF. Here the CDR3 DNA reads TGCGCCAGCAGCTTGGGTCCAGGAAACACTGAAGCTTTCTTT.

The chain carries TRBV5-1 and TRBJ1-1; D is possibly TRBD1 (5 bases). Trimming cost V 4 bases and J 0 bases, with 13 bases left between them. Germline V gene sequence: CDR1 SGHRS, CDR2 YFSETQ. The CDR3 loop spans 15 amino acids. CDR3 sequence: CASSPGTLLNTEAFF. The CDR3 coding sequence is TGCGCCAGCAGCCCAGGGACGCTTTTGAACACTGAAGCTTTCTTT.

The count of this clone is one. The chain combines TRBV5-1 with TRBJ2-5; 13 positions match TRBD2. The V segment lost 2 bases and the J segment 4 bases; nucleotides outside the gene matches: 5. Germline-derived CDR1 and CDR2 are SGHRS and YFSETQ. This CDR3 spans 16 amino acids. CDR3 DNA sequence: TGCGCCAGCAGCTTACTAGCGGGGGGGACTGGAGAGACCCAGTACTTC. This sequence encodes CASSLLAGGTGETQYF.

This clone turned up a few times. This chain's CDR3 is CASSEFGREGTQYF. DNA for the CDR3: TGCGCCAGCAGTGAATTCGGCAGGGAAGGGACCCAGTACTTC. V and J are TRBV10-1 and TRBJ2-5; possibly TRBD1 for D (5 bases). CDR1 and CDR2 from the germline V gene are WNHNN and SYGVQD (reference sequence). This CDR3 region has 14 residues. Trimming removed 3 bases from V and 7 bases from J, with 15 bases in between.

The chain's CDR3 is CASKVPAGPTDTQYF. DNA for the CDR3: TGTGCCAGCAAAGTCCCAGCGGGGCCCACAGATACGCAGTATTTT. This sequence joins TRBV6-1 and TRBJ2-3; 7 bases agree with TRBD2. The V and J ends lost 7 bases and 2 bases, in that order; junction bases with no gene match: 9. This CDR3 contains 15 residues. Looked up from germline, CDR1 is MNHNS and CDR2 is SASEGT.

The rearrangement links TRBV4-1 to TRBJ1-1; D is possibly TRBD1 (6 bases). The V end was cut by 4 bases, the J end by 1 base, with 22 bases between. The CDR3 consists of 18 residues. CDR1 is MGHRA, CDR2 YSYEKL, per germline. In DNA, the CDR3 is TGCGCCAGCAGCCCCCGCGGGGGCGGAGAGTCGGGGAACACTGAAGCTTTCTTT. Residues: CASSPRGGGESGNTEAFF.

The chain employs TRBV27 and TRBJ1-1, with TRBD1 identical over 7 bases. This CDR3 comprises 15 residues. J gave up 3 bases and V 0 bases, and 4 bases lay outside the gene matches. The germline gives CDR1 MNHEY, CDR2 SMNVEV (reference sequence). The CDR3 DNA sequence: TGTGCCAGCAGTTTATCGGGACAGCTTCACACTGAAGCTTTCTTT. Its protein is CASSLSGQLHTEAFF.

This clone showed up just a few times. Other DNA sequences within the sample encode an identical CDR3. CDR3 region: CASSLQGGGNQPQHF. The DNA of the CDR3 is TGTGCCAGCAGTCTACAGGGAGGAGGCAATCAGCCCCAGCATTTT. The rearrangement joins TRBV28 to TRBJ1-5; weak D call: TRBD1 (6 bases). V was pared by 5 bases and J by 2 bases, with 13 bases between. Germline CDR1 MDHEN, CDR2 SYDVKM. CDR3 length: 15 amino acids.

The chain combines TRBV18 with TRBJ2-3, with 12 nucleotides matching TRBD2. V dropped 1 base and J dropped 3; count of bases not matched to a gene: 8. The CDR3 contains 18 residues. Germline-derived CDR1 and CDR2 are KGHSH and LQKENI. CDR3 DNA: TGTGCCAGCTCACCACTCCGACTACTAGCGGGAGGAACAGATACGCAGTATTTT. This codes for CASSPLRLLAGGTDTQYF.

In regard to this clone: The same CDR3 also results from other DNA sequences found in this sample. This chain uses TRBV5-4 with TRBJ1-1; tentative D call: TRBD1 (6 bases). V lost 2 bases to trimming and J lost 4 bases, with 9 bases between them. This CDR3 has 13 residues. Germline CDR1 SGHNT, CDR2 YYREEE (reference sequence). DNA for the CDR3: TGTGCCAGCAGCTTCAAGGGGGGCACTGAAGCTTTCTTT. Protein product: CASSFKGGTEAFF. Drawing the rest from reference TRBV5-4 and TRBJ1-1, the complete variable domain is ETGVTQSPTHLIKTRGQQVTLRCSSQSGHNTVSWYQQALGQGPQFIFQYYREEENGRGNFPPRFSGLQFPNYSSELNVNALELDDSALYLCASSFKGGTEAFFGQGTRLTVV.

The rearrangement links TRBV5-1 to TRBJ1-6, with 7 bases matching TRBD1. The CDR3 is 17 residues long. Germline CDR1 and CDR2: SGHRS and YFSETQ. The J segment lost 9 bases and the V segment lost 0 bases, leaving 12 bases of the junction unmatched. The CDR3 DNA sequence: TGCGCCAGCAGCTTGGGGTTGACAGAGGGGGCTGTTTCACCCCTCCACTTT. Amino acids: CASSLGLTEGAVSPLHF.

The chain links TRBV11-2 to TRBJ2-1; 12 bases map to TRBD2. This CDR3 is 17 amino acids long. From germline, CDR1 is SGHAT and CDR2 FQNNGV. Unmatched junction bases numbered 9, after V lost 5 bases and J lost 4 bases. CDR3 sequence (DNA): TGTGCCAGCAGCCAAACGACTAGCGGGAGTACATACAATGAGCAGTTCTTC. It yields the protein CASSQTTSGSTYNEQFF.

This clone was seen repeatedly, ten times or more. For the CDR3, the DNA is TGTGCCATCAGTTCAGGGGGCGCCGAGACCCAGTACTTC. Translating it yields CAISSGGAETQYF. The chain combines TRBV10-3 with TRBJ2-5; 8 nucleotides match TRBD1. Germline V lookup: CDR1 ENHRY, CDR2 SYGVKD. Losses at the gene ends were 5 bases for V and 5 bases for J; bases not matched to a gene: 4. CDR3 length: 13 residues.

This clone was seen repeatedly, ten times or more. CDR3 coding DNA: TGCGCCAGCAGCCGGACGGGACTAGCGACTAGCACAGATACGCAGTATTTT. Protein sequence: CASSRTGLATSTDTQYF. This chain connects TRBV5-1 to TRBJ2-3; the match to TRBD2 covers 10 bases. V was clipped by 4 bases and J by 0 bases; unmatched bases: 8. The CDR3 loop spans 17 amino acids. Per germline, CDR1 SGHRS and CDR2 YFSETQ.

This clone showed up just a few times. A junction boundary mismatches the germline segment, possibly from a read error. The rearrangement uses TRBV7-7 and TRBJ1-1; no reliable D call. The CDR3 sequence is 16 residues long. Per germline, CDR1 SSHAT and CDR2 FNYEAQ (reference sequence). As DNA, the CDR3 is TGTGCTAGCAGCTTACCCCTAAGGGATTGGGGTGGTGAAGCTTTCTTT. Protein sequence: CASSLPLRDWGGEAFF.

This clone was counted between two and nine times. J is TRBJ2-5 and V is TRBV6-6, with 11 bases fitting TRBD1. Germline-derived CDR1 and CDR2 are MNHNY and SVGAGI (reference sequence). The CDR3 runs 15 residues. Losses at the gene ends were 6 bases for V and 5 bases for J; bases not matched to a gene: 8. CDR3 DNA: TGTGCCAGCAGCCAGGGACAGGGGGTTGGTGAGACCCAGTACTTC. Protein product: CASSQGQGVGETQYF.